This T cell receptor beta chain was identified in a study of cytomegalovirus exposure and HLA in healthy donors. Study findings and constraints: Later, TCR association rates were found to vary by HLA locus, highest for DRB1 and lowest for HLA-C. Most of the TCR beta V segments (in an earlier analysis) were productive either about 87% or about 30% of the time. The study found most TCR sequences rare, yet found some public TCRs in many donors.

At sampling all donors were nominally healthy, likely with unrecorded immune exposures. In the case of this clone: Antigen unknown.

The PCR used 60 Vbeta and 13 Jbeta primers. The repertoire was sequenced with immunoSEQ multiplex PCR; TCRdb's copy has only in-frame clones and lacks some. Seen here are just over 80,000 clones, 78% observed once, and the top ten hold 5.5% to 7%. The receptor comes from a man in his late teens or twenties in good health and CMV-seropositive. Sequenced sample: PBMCs.

This CDR3 reads CASSRSSGYTGELFF. DNA of the CDR3: TGTGCCAGCAGCAGATCTAGCGGATACACCGGGGAGCTGTTTTTT. The chain joins TRBV7-8 to TRBJ2-2; 7 nucleotides agree with TRBD2. The CDR3 is 15 amino acids. Germline lookup yields CDR1 SGHVS and CDR2 FQNEAQ. Trimming cost V 5 bases and J 3 bases; bases outside gene matches: 6.